This TCR beta chain was profiled in a study of blood T cell repertoires in COVID-19 (dated by TCRdb to about 2020). In the study overall: The collaborator samples originated in the United States, Italy and Spain and spanned the acute and convalescent phases of COVID-19. The material from the prospective study consisted of cDNA or gDNA derived from T cells, B-cell-depleted T cells, or PBMCs. Subjects who had been exposed to COVID-19, were actively infected with it, or had recovered from it provided the deeply sampled blood TCRbeta repertoires that made up the dataset. The repertoires were made available in a free public database intended to serve as a resource for research on the immune response to SARS-CoV-2. The samples were drawn from two sources: the first 160 participants of the ongoing ImmuneRACE study, and 1,000 to 1,500 subjects contributed by 6 global collaborators. Nearly every sample came with metadata listing a de-identified subject ID, COVID-19 status, age in years and sex. Where available, HLA class I and class II types were obtained from metadata supplied by the sample provider rather than from assay-based typing. On the study overall, not on this receptor specifically: How much clinical and demographic metadata was included differed by source and by participant, and the metadata was provided uncurated.

About this clone: It lacks a known antigen. Base-call qualities are not available, and no considerably larger clone is one nucleotide away.

Inclusive of the bounding cysteine and phenylalanine, the CDR3 is 15 residues long. Only the CDR3 DNA is retained, 45 bases long and in frame from the first base. V was cut back by 1 base and J by 1 base, leaving a gap of 9 bases between them. As encoded in the germline V gene, CDR1 is SGHTS while CDR2 is YDEGEE. Each collaborating institution followed its own protocols to collect whole blood in K2EDTA tubes. Collaborator samples were shipped for TCRbeta analysis as frozen whole blood, isolated PBMCs, or DNA extracted from either sample type. The immunoSEQ Assay, a bias-controlled multiplex PCR, was used to amplify TCRbeta CDR3 regions from genomic DNA. The source study handled its data this way. The number of nucleated cells in each sample was estimated by amplification of reference gene primers within the assay. To quantify the absolute abundance of each unique TCRbeta CDR3 rearrangement, sequence reads were collapsed and filtered. For each sample, productive Simpson clonality was calculated as the square root of Simpson's diversity index across productive rearrangements. TCRdb mirrors the immuneACCESS table, restricted to in-frame sequences. Some clones are absent from its copies; in checked studies, under half trace to an unresolved V gene, and the reason for the others is unknown. V and J calls plus clone size are reproduced from that table; the DNA served to infer D and trimming. A total of about 180,000 clones appear in this sample, around 89% of them only once. The ten largest clones take up roughly 4% of the sample.

The chain employs TRBV5-8 and TRBJ1-5; the D segment could be TRBD1, given 5 matching bases. The origin of this receptor is a woman in her twenties or thirties with acute or convalescent COVID-19. The specimen was peripheral blood. In nucleotides, the sequence is TGTGCCAGCAGCTTGCAGGGCACAAGCAATCAGCCCCAGCATTTT. Its translation is CASSLQGTSNQPQHF. The reference TRBV5-8 and TRBJ1-5 proteins fill in what lies around the CDR3, so the full variable domain reads EAGVTQSPTHLIKTRGQQATLRCSPISGHTSVYWYQQALGLGLQFLLWYDEGEERNRGNFPPRFSGRQFPNYSSELNVNALELEDSALYLCASSLQGTSNQPQHFGDGTRLSIL.